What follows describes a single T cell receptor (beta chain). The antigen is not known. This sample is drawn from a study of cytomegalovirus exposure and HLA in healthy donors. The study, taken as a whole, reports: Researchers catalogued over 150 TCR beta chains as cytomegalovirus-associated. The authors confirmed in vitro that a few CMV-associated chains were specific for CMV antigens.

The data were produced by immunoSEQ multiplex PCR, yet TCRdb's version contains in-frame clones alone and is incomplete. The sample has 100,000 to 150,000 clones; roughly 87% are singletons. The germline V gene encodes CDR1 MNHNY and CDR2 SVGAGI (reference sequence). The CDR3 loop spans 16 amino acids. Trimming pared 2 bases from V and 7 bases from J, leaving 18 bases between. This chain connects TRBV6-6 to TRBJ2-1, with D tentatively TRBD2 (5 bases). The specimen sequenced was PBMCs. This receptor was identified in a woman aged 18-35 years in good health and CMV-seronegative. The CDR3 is CASSYVEGPATNEQFF. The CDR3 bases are TGTGCCAGCAGTTACGTAGAGGGTCCAGCTACAAATGAGCAGTTCTTC.